This T cell receptor beta chain was sequenced during a study of T cells in localized non-small cell lung cancer. Study-wide results and limits: Tumor samples were not multi-region, leaving intratumor heterogeneity unexcluded. Highest T cell clonality was seen in uninvolved adjacent lung, surpassing that measured in tumor.

In the case of this clone: Its antigen is as yet unknown.

Repertoires were generated with immunoSEQ multiplex PCR, while TCRdb's copy carries only in-frame clones and drops some. The data contain roughly 26,000 clones, around 85% of them singletons. V trimming: 4 bases; J trimming: 5 bases; junction bases outside the gene matches: 8. Germline V gene data show CDR1 as SGHDN and CDR2 as FVKESK. The CDR3 is 14 residues long. The rearrangement uses TRBV14 and TRBJ2-7; 7 positions agree with TRBD1. This specimen was peripheral blood, taken before any cancer treatment. The clonotype comes from an older female donor with stage II squamous cell lung carcinoma. CDR3: CASSLTGISHEQYF. As DNA, the CDR3 is TGTGCCAGCAGCCTGACAGGGATTTCCCACGAGCAGTACTTC.